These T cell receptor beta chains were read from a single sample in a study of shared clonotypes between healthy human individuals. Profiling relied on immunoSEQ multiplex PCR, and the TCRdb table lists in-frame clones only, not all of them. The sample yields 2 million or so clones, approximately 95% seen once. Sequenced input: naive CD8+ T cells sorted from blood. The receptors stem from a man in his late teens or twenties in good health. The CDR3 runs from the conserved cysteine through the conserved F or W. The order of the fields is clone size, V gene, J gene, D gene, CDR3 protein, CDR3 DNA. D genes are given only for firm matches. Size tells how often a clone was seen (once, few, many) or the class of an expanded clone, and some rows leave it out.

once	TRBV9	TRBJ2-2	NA	CASSVAAGELFF	TGTGCCAGCAGCGTAGCAGCCGGGGAGCTGTTTTTT
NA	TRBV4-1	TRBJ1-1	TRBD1	CASSQLGAGGPEAFF	TGCGCCAGCAGCCAGCTTGGGGCAGGGGGCCCTGAAGCTTTCTTT
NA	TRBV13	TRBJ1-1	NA	CASSLGAPNTEAFF	TGTGCCAGCAGCTTAGGAGCCCCGAACACTGAAGCTTTCTTT
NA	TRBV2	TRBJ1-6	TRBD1	CASSGQGDSYNSPLHF	TGTGCCAGCAGTGGACAGGGCGACTCCTATAATTCACCCCTCCACTTT
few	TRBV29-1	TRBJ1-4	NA	CSAGDRGINEKLFF	TGCAGCGCCGGAGACCGGGGTATTAATGAAAAACTGTTTTTT
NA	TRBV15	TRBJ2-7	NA	CATGLGEGLAYEQYF	TGTGCCACCGGGCTGGGGGAAGGTCTGGCCTACGAGCAGTACTTC
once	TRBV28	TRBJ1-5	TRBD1	CASSLWSDLGQGGQPQHF	TGTGCCAGCAGTTTATGGTCAGATTTAGGACAGGGGGGTCAGCCCCAGCATTTT
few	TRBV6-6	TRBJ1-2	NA	CASSYSVGYGYTF	TGTGCCAGCAGTTACTCAGTGGGCTATGGCTACACCTTC
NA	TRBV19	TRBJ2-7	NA	CASSIVQEQYF	TGTGCCAGTAGTATTGTCCAGGAACAGTACTTC
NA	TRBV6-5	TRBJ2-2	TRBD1	CASIPAGGAFGELFF	TGTGCCAGCATTCCGGCAGGGGGCGCGTTCGGGGAGCTGTTTTTT
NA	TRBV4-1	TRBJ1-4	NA	CASSQDLAGENEKLFF	TGCGCCAGCAGCCAAGATCTGGCAGGTGAAAATGAAAAACTGTTTTTT
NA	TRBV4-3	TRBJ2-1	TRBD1	CASSQDRQGWNEQFF	TGCGCCAGCAGCCAAGATCGACAGGGGTGGAATGAGCAGTTCTTC
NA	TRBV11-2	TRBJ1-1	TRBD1	CASSRRTGTEAFF	TGTGCCAGCAGCCGGAGGACAGGAACTGAAGCTTTCTTT
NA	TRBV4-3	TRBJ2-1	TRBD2	CASSQGEGSYNEQFF	TGCGCCAGCAGCCAAGGGGAGGGCTCCTACAATGAGCAGTTCTTC
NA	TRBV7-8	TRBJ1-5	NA	CASSLAREAIVPQHF	TGTGCCAGCAGCTTAGCGAGGGAGGCCATCGTGCCCCAGCATTTT
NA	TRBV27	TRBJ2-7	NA	CASSRNVYSYEQYF	TGTGCCAGCAGCCGGAATGTTTACTCCTACGAGCAGTACTTC
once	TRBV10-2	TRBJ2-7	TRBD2	CASGTSVDSYEQYF	TGCGCCAGCGGGACTAGCGTGGACTCCTACGAGCAGTACTTC
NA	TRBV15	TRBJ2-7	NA	CATSNRDPYEQYF	TGTGCCACCAGCAACAGGGATCCCTACGAGCAGTACTTC
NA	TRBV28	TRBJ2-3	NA	CASSSISTYTDTQYF	TGTGCCAGCAGTTCAATCAGTACCTACACAGATACGCAGTATTTT
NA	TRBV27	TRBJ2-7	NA	CASSLVGPSSYEQYF	TGTGCCAGCAGTTTAGTAGGGCCCTCTTCCTACGAGCAGTACTTC
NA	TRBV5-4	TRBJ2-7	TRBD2	CASSSSGGVYEQYF	TGTGCCAGCAGCTCAAGCGGGGGGGTATACGAGCAGTACTTC
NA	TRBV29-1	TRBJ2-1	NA	CSVERDVQFF	TGCAGCGTTGAGCGGGATGTGCAGTTCTTC
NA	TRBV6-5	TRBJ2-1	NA	CASSYEGHRYNEQFF	TGTGCCAGCAGTTACGAGGGACACCGCTACAATGAGCAGTTCTTC
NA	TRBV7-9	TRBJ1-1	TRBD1	CASSSTRGGGNTEAFF	TGTGCCAGCAGCTCTACCAGGGGGGGAGGGAACACTGAAGCTTTCTTT
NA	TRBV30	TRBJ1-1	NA	CAWSSGATEAFF	TGTGCCTGGAGTTCGGGGGCCACTGAAGCTTTCTTT
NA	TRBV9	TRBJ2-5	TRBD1	CASSVGGQDQETQYF	TGTGCCAGCAGCGTAGGGGGACAGGATCAAGAGACCCAGTACTTC
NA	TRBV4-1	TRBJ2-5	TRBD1	CASSQLGTGQTQETQYF	TGCGCCAGCAGCCAACTAGGGACAGGACAAACCCAAGAGACCCAGTACTTC
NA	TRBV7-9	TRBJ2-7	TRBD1	CASSPGTGVSYEQYF	TGTGCCAGCAGCCCCGGGACAGGGGTTTCGTACGAGCAGTACTTC